The rows below give T cell receptor beta chains drawn from one sample of a study of identical twins. One entry per CDR3 protein, called by TCRdb with MiXCR from the 5' RACE reads. The sample holds 600,000 to 700,000 distinct CDR3 sequences, 20% to 25% seen once. This same sample was also taken into another study, of T cells expressing NK-cell markers.

Sequenced material: PBMCs. These receptor sequences come from a woman under 30 in good health. CDR3s include the opening cysteine and the closing phenylalanine or tryptophan. Each record gives: CDR3 length, J gene, clone size, D gene, V gene, CDR3 protein, CDR3 DNA. A D gene is named only where the DNA matches it firmly. Expanded clones are given a class, and other clones once, few, many or no size at all.

length: 15; J: TRBJ2-7; size: few; D: TRBD1; V: TRBV10-3; CDR3: CAISDAGTGVHEQYF; DNA: TGTGCCATCAGTGACGCCGGGACAGGGGTCCACGAGCAGTACTTC
length: 15; J: TRBJ2-1; size: -; D: TRBD2; V: TRBV15; CDR3: CATSRDRGSGFGQFF; DNA: TGTGCCACCAGCAGAGATCGCGGGAGCGGATTCGGGCAGTTCTTC
length: 12; J: TRBJ2-5; size: -; D: -; V: TRBV29-1; CDR3: CSVVVAEETQYF; DNA: TGCAGCGTTGTAGTGGCGGAAGAGACCCAGTACTTC
length: 15; J: TRBJ2-1; size: many; D: TRBD2; V: TRBV7-9; CDR3: CASSSQTSGNDEQFF; DNA: TGTGCCAGCAGCTCCCAGACTAGCGGGAACGATGAGCAGTTCTTC
length: 15; J: TRBJ2-1; size: few; D: TRBD2; V: TRBV29-1; CDR3: CSVVAGRIPYNEQFF; DNA: TGCAGCGTTGTAGCGGGGCGCATCCCGTACAATGAGCAGTTCTTC
length: 15; J: TRBJ2-3; size: -; D: TRBD1; V: TRBV7-8; CDR3: CASSRQGAVVDTQYF; DNA: TGTGCCAGCAGTCGACAGGGGGCTGTTGTCGATACGCAGTATTTT
length: 15; J: TRBJ2-7; size: -; D: TRBD2; V: TRBV7-9; CDR3: CASSLTSGGGYEQYF; DNA: TGTGCCAGCAGCTTAACGTCGGGAGGGGGGTACGAGCAGTACTTC
length: 11; J: TRBJ1-1; size: -; D: -; V: TRBV29-1; CDR3: CSAGGGPEAFF; DNA: TGCAGCGCTGGGGGGGGCCCTGAAGCTTTCTTT
length: 13; J: TRBJ2-2; size: -; D: -; V: TRBV10-3; CDR3: CAIGSPNTGELFF; DNA: TGTGCCATCGGCAGCCCGAACACCGGGGAGCTGTTTTTT
length: 13; J: TRBJ1-5; size: -; D: TRBD1; V: TRBV20-1; CDR3: CSAAGGGNQPQHF; DNA: TGCAGTGCTGCAGGGGGCGGGAATCAGCCCCAGCATTTT
length: 17; J: TRBJ2-7; size: -; D: -; V: TRBV18; CDR3: CASSPPAGTGAGVEQYF; DNA: TGTGCCAGCTCACCTCCGGCAGGGACGGGGGCGGGAGTCGAGCAGTACTTC
length: 15; J: TRBJ2-3; size: -; D: TRBD2; V: TRBV11-2; CDR3: CASSQTSGSTDTQYF; DNA: TGTGCCAGCAGCCAAACTAGCGGGAGCACAGATACGCAGTATTTT
length: 13; J: TRBJ1-1; size: few; D: -; V: TRBV27; CDR3: CASSLSRGFEAFF; DNA: TGTGCCAGCAGTTTATCCCGGGGTTTTGAAGCTTTCTTT
length: 12; J: TRBJ2-2; size: -; D: -; V: TRBV20-1; CDR3: CSALRGFGELFF; DNA: TGCAGTGCCCTCCGGGGTTTCGGGGAGCTGTTTTTT
length: 13; J: TRBJ1-1; size: -; D: TRBD1; V: TRBV29-1; CDR3: CSGHRGAGTEAFF; DNA: TGCAGCGGGCACAGGGGAGCGGGCACTGAAGCTTTCTTT
length: 14; J: TRBJ1-1; size: few; D: -; V: TRBV5-1; CDR3: CASRPGEGRTEAFF; DNA: TGCGCCAGCAGACCCGGGGAGGGGAGGACTGAAGCTTTCTTT
length: 14; J: TRBJ2-2; size: many; D: -; V: TRBV24-1; CDR3: CATSPPWVAGELFF; DNA: TGTGCCACCAGTCCTCCGTGGGTCGCCGGGGAGCTGTTTTTT
length: 17; J: TRBJ2-5; size: few; D: -; V: TRBV6-5; CDR3: CASSYDVKGPNQETQYF; DNA: TGTGCCAGCAGTTACGATGTAAAGGGGCCGAACCAAGAGACCCAGTACTTC
length: 13; J: TRBJ2-2; size: few; D: -; V: TRBV9; CDR3: CASSVVWSGELFF; DNA: TGTGCCAGCAGCGTAGTTTGGAGCGGGGAGCTGTTTTTT
length: 15; J: TRBJ1-4; size: few; D: -; V: TRBV7-9; CDR3: CASSGKTENNEKLFF; DNA: TGTGCCAGCAGCGGGAAGACGGAGAATAATGAAAAACTGTTTTTT
length: 14; J: TRBJ2-7; size: -; D: -; V: TRBV4-2; CDR3: CASSQESILYEQYF; DNA: TGTGCCAGCAGCCAAGAGTCCATTCTCTACGAGCAGTACTTC
length: 15; J: TRBJ2-7; size: -; D: TRBD2; V: TRBV14; CDR3: CASSFQRGPLGEQYF; DNA: TGTGCCAGCAGCTTTCAGCGGGGGCCCCTCGGCGAGCAGTACTTC
length: 13; J: TRBJ1-1; size: -; D: TRBD1; V: TRBV20-1; CDR3: CSVTGGAWTEAFF; DNA: TGCAGTGTGACAGGGGGCGCGTGGACTGAAGCTTTCTTT
length: 14; J: TRBJ1-2; size: few; D: TRBD1; V: TRBV6-1; CDR3: CASSVQTGEDGYTF; DNA: TGTGCCAGCAGTGTCCAGACAGGGGAAGACGGCTACACCTTC
length: 14; J: TRBJ1-5; size: few; D: -; V: TRBV25-1; CDR3: CASSRGRDNQPQHF; DNA: TGTGCCAGCAGTCGCGGCAGGGACAATCAGCCCCAGCATTTT
length: 16; J: TRBJ2-1; size: -; D: -; V: TRBV7-2; CDR3: CASSGGLWREDNEQFF; DNA: TGTGCCAGCAGCGGGGGCCTTTGGAGGGAAGACAATGAGCAGTTCTTC
length: 14; J: TRBJ1-5; size: many; D: TRBD1; V: TRBV11-2; CDR3: CASSFGQGGQPQHF; DNA: TGTGCCAGCAGCTTTGGACAGGGGGGACAGCCCCAGCATTTT
length: 15; J: TRBJ2-7; size: -; D: TRBD2; V: TRBV12-3/TRBV12-4; CDR3: CASSFETSGTYEQYF; DNA: TGTGCCAGCAGTTTCGAGACTAGCGGGACATACGAGCAGTACTTC
length: 15; J: TRBJ2-7; size: -; D: TRBD1; V: TRBV27; CDR3: CASSWATGVSYEQYF; DNA: TGTGCCAGCAGTTGGGCGACAGGGGTATCCTACGAGCAGTACTTC
length: 18; J: TRBJ2-5; size: -; D: TRBD2; V: TRBV4-2; CDR3: CASSPGRLAGGSQETQYF; DNA: TGTGCCAGCAGCCCGGGTCGACTAGCGGGGGGCAGTCAAGAGACCCAGTACTTC
length: 14; J: TRBJ2-1; size: -; D: TRBD2; V: TRBV5-1; CDR3: CASSLWGLGNEQFF; DNA: TGCGCCAGCAGCCTGTGGGGACTAGGAAATGAGCAGTTCTTC
length: 17; J: TRBJ2-5; size: -; D: TRBD2; V: TRBV7-2; CDR3: CASSLGPPGAGGGTQYF; DNA: TGTGCCAGCAGCTTAGGGCCCCCTGGAGCGGGAGGTGGGACCCAGTACTTC